This record covers a single T cell receptor beta chain. What it recognizes is unknown. This entry belongs to a study of Graves' ophthalmopathy and Graves' hyperthyroidism. In the study overall: Researchers obtained peripheral blood at initial diagnosis, before any treatment had begun. Overall study findings and caveats: The blood repertoire also included most expanded thyroid clonotypes above 0.001 frequency. Sensitivity reached 70% to 71% and specificity around 72% when the model predicted ophthalmopathy progression.

The CDR3 spans 15 residues. CDR1 and CDR2 (germline): MNHEY, SVGEGT. V gave up 7 bases and J gave up 0 bases, with 15 bases separating them. RNA transcripts yielded amplified TCR beta CDR3 regions. HTBI primers were employed in first-round RT-PCR, then a second-round multiplex PCR followed. MiXCR, run by TCRdb on the multiplex PCR reads, gives a single entry per CDR3 protein. The sample shows about 380,000 distinct CDR3 sequences, 15% to 19% of them seen only once. The hyperthyroidism patients, aged 18 to 65, had been newly diagnosed, with under 2 months' duration. Source material: peripheral blood. The chain links TRBV6-2 or TRBV6-3 to TRBJ1-2; D ambiguous. This TCR was recovered from a young woman with stable Graves' hyperthyroidism. The CDR3 region has the DNA TGTGCCAGCACCAAAAGGGCTGGGACTAACTATGGCTACACCTTC. This gives the protein CASTKRAGTNYGYTF.